Presented here are 27 T cell receptor beta chains from one specimen sequenced in a study of identical twins. One entry per CDR3 protein results from TCRdb running MiXCR on the 5' RACE reads. The table lists 400,000 to 550,000 distinct CDR3 sequences, roughly 13% of them singletons. These data also formed part of another study, on yellow fever vaccine responses in identical twins.

The sequenced sample was CD4+ T cells sorted from blood. Every receptor here comes from a woman aged 18-29 years in good health.

This clonotype was counted between two and nine times. The CDR3 sequence is CSARESGRASFPRNEQFF. The CDR3 bases are TGCAGTGCTAGAGAAAGCGGGAGGGCCAGTTTTCCCCGCAATGAGCAGTTCTTC. This chain joins TRBV20-1 and TRBJ2-1, with 10 nucleotides matching TRBD2. Germline V gene lookup returns CDR1 DFQATT and CDR2 SNEGSKA (reference sequence). The length of the CDR3 is 18 residues. The trim removed 0 bases at V and 6 bases at J, leaving 14 bases unmatched.

The chain recombines TRBV18 with TRBJ2-1; no firm D call. The CDR3 has 13 amino acids. Germline lookup yields CDR1 KGHSH and CDR2 LQKENI. V was trimmed by 2 bases and J by 15 bases, leaving 17 bases between them. The CDR3 nucleotides read TGTGCCAGCTCACCAGTACCGCCCCCGGCCCCGTTCTTC. This encodes CASSPVPPPAPFF.

In this sample, this clonotype turned up many times. V gene TRBV5-1 combines with J gene TRBJ2-1, with 11 bases matching TRBD2. The length of the CDR3 is 16 residues. Germline CDR1 reads SGHRS; CDR2 reads YFSETQ. The J segment lost 9 bases and the V segment lost 4 bases, leaving 12 bases of the junction unmatched. The CDR3 DNA reads as TGCGCCAGCAGCGTTAGCGGGAGGGCCGAGGTAGGTGAGCAGTTCTTC. It encodes CASSVSGRAEVGEQFF.

A few counts support this clonotype. J is TRBJ2-3 and V is TRBV29-1, with 9 bases lining up with TRBD1. CDR3 length: 13 residues. V dropped 7 bases and J dropped 1; count of bases not matched to a gene: 3. In germline, CDR1 is SQVTM, CDR2 ANQGSEA. The CDR3 sequence: CSDRQGGTDTQYF. CDR3 sequence (DNA): TGCAGCGATCGACAGGGGGGCACAGATACGCAGTATTTT.

The table lists this clonotype with a few counts. The chain recombines TRBV27 with TRBJ2-3; D is possibly TRBD1 or TRBD2 (5 bases each). This CDR3 is built from 15 residues. Germline loops: CDR1 MNHEY, CDR2 SMNVEV (reference sequence). Trimming took 2 bases from V and 1 from J, leaving 10 bases between them. CDR3 residues: CASSLRDGRTDTQYF. The CDR3 DNA reads as TGTGCCAGCAGTTTAAGGGACGGCCGCACAGATACGCAGTATTTT.

The chain links TRBV2 to TRBJ2-2; D unclear. The CDR3 is made up of 15 amino acids. V lost 0 bases and J 3 bases, leaving 8 bases between the germline ends. Germline assignment: CDR1 SNHLY and CDR2 FYNNEI. The CDR3 DNA follows: TGTGCCAGCAGTGAAGCGCTTCAGGACACCGGGGAGCTGTTTTTT. It specifies CASSEALQDTGELFF.

This clonotype occurred many times. This chain connects TRBV29-1 to TRBJ1-1; D remains unclear. The CDR3 extends over 12 amino acids. The germline V gene encodes CDR1 SQVTM and CDR2 ANQGSEA. The V end was cut by 7 bases, the J end by 1 base, with 10 bases between. The DNA for the CDR3 is TGCAGCGCGGACGGACCGAACACTGAAGCTTTCTTT. Translating it yields CSADGPNTEAFF.

In the case of this clonotype: A much larger clone lies a single base off, so this may be a read error. The chain employs TRBV7-2 and TRBJ2-1, with D tentatively TRBD2 (6 bases). The CDR3 runs 14 residues. The germline gives CDR1 SGHTA, CDR2 FQGNSA. Trimming took off 11 bases at V and 6 bases at J, with 20 bases between the two ends. For the CDR3, the DNA is TGTGCCTGCAAGCAGACTAGTACGGGCAATGAGCAGTTCTTC. Its protein product is CACKQTSTGNEQFF.

This clonotype turned up a few times. The V and J genes are TRBV6-1 and TRBJ2-1; D is ambiguous. In germline, CDR1 is MNHNS, CDR2 SASEGT. The CDR3 consists of 15 residues. Trimming shortened V by 7 bases and J by 0 bases, and 13 bases separated the two germline ends. In nucleotides, the CDR3 is TGTGCCAGCACTAAGACCCAGAGCTCCTACAATGAGCAGTTCTTC. As protein: CASTKTQSSYNEQFF.

This clonotype has at least ten counts. The chain joins TRBV7-9 to TRBJ1-4; D is uncertain. V lost 1 base and J lost 3, with 6 bases in between. Germline CDR1 SEHNR, CDR2 FQNEAQ (reference sequence). There are 14 residues in the CDR3. The CDR3 loop is CASSLGVPNEKLFF. The CDR3 DNA reads as TGTGCCAGCAGCTTAGGGGTCCCTAATGAAAAACTGTTTTTT.

In this sample, this clonotype turned up many times. The rearrangement joins TRBV12-3 or TRBV12-4 to TRBJ2-7, with 12 positions matching TRBD1. CDR3 size: 15 residues. Unmatched junction bases numbered 4, after V lost 2 bases and J lost 5 bases. The CDR3 region is CASSLTGQGAHEQYF. CDR3 bases: TGTGCCAGCAGTTTAACGGGACAGGGGGCCCACGAGCAGTACTTC.

The chain couples TRBV7-2 to TRBJ2-2; D tentatively fits TRBD1 or TRBD2 (5 bases each). Germline assignment: CDR1 SGHTA and CDR2 FQGNSA. V gave up 2 bases and J gave up 6 bases, with 16 bases separating them. This CDR3 comprises 16 residues. This chain's CDR3 is CASSLMARESPGELFF. The CDR3 DNA follows: TGTGCCAGCAGCTTAATGGCCAGGGAGAGTCCCGGGGAGCTGTTTTTT.

The chain links TRBV10-3 to TRBJ2-7; 10 bases fit TRBD1. This CDR3 is built from 14 residues. CDR1 ENHRY and CDR2 SYGVKD come from the germline V gene. V lost 5 bases to trimming and J lost 3 bases; unmatched junction nucleotides: 4. In nucleotides, the CDR3 is TGTGCCATCAGTCCCGGGACAGGGGACTACGAGCAGTACTTC. The encoded protein is CAISPGTGDYEQYF.

This clonotype has a handful of counts. V and J are TRBV29-1 and TRBJ2-5; TRBD1 is a possible D gene (6 bases). Germline V gives CDR1 SQVTM, CDR2 ANQGSEA. The CDR3 is 15 amino acids. V lost 7 bases and J 1 base, leaving 19 bases between the germline ends. CDR3 bases: TGCAGCGCATCTTCACAGGGTTCCTCCCAAGAGACCCAGTACTTC. Translation: CSASSQGSSQETQYF.

CDR3 amino acids: CASSPTGGGYNEQFF. The CDR3 coding sequence is TGTGCCAGCAGCCCAACCGGGGGGGGATACAATGAGCAGTTCTTC. The chain uses TRBV6-1 and TRBJ2-1; 8 nucleotides align to TRBD2. V lost 6 bases and J lost 4; bases outside the gene matches: 8. In germline, CDR1 is MNHNS, CDR2 SASEGT. This CDR3 is built from 15 residues.

This clonotype was found a few times. The chain links TRBV24-1 to TRBJ2-7; D might be TRBD1 or TRBD2, each matching 5 bases. Germline V lookup: CDR1 KGHDR, CDR2 SFDVKD. V lost 8 bases to trimming and J lost 4 bases, with 14 bases between them. This CDR3 is built from 13 residues. CDR3 in amino acids: CATNSRGPYEQYF. The CDR3 DNA reads as TGTGCCACCAACTCGAGGGGCCCTTACGAGCAGTACTTC.

This clonotype has ten or more counts. V is TRBV4-2 and J is TRBJ2-1, with unresolved D. The germline V and J ends were trimmed by 1 base and 5 bases, with 12 bases remaining between them. The germline V gene encodes CDR1 LGHNA and CDR2 YNFKEQ. The CDR3 contains 15 residues. CDR3 sequence: CASSQGNRRDNEQFF. For the CDR3, the DNA is TGTGCCAGCAGCCAAGGCAACCGCCGCGACAATGAGCAGTTCTTC.

CDR3 nucleotides: TGTGCCAGCAGGTCTCACGGGGGGCCCATGGCAGAGACCCAGTACTTC. Amino acid sequence: CASRSHGGPMAETQYF. The V gene is TRBV6-1, the J gene TRBJ2-5; D is perhaps TRBD2 (7 bases). V dropped 6 bases and J dropped 4 bases, with 21 bases sitting between them. Germline CDR1 and CDR2: MNHNS and SASEGT. This CDR3 has 16 amino acids.

This clonotype was detected only a few times. This chain uses TRBV7-8 with TRBJ2-7, with D unresolved. This CDR3 has 16 residues. CDR1 and CDR2 from the germline V gene are SGHVS and FQNEAQ. The V end was cut by 4 bases, the J end by 0 bases, with 16 bases between. In nucleotides, the CDR3 is TGTGCCAGCAGCTCCCTCCGGGCCCACAACTCCTACGAGCAGTACTTC. Its translation: CASSSLRAHNSYEQYF.

CDR3: CASSQDAGLNTGELFF. The CDR3 DNA reads TGTGCCAGCAGCCAAGATGCGGGACTGAACACCGGGGAGCTGTTTTTT. The chain employs TRBV4-2 and TRBJ2-2; D perhaps matches TRBD2 (6 bases). The CDR3 is 16 residues long. Trimming took off 0 bases at V and 1 base at J, with 9 bases between the two ends. Germline assignment: CDR1 LGHNA and CDR2 YNFKEQ.

This clonotype was detected a few times. The V and J genes are TRBV12-3 or TRBV12-4 and TRBJ2-3; D is unresolved. V was pared by 2 bases and J by 5 bases, with 11 bases between. The CDR3 consists of 14 residues. Here the CDR3 DNA reads TGTGCCAGCAGTTTAAGGGTCCCTCTAGATACGCAGTATTTT. It is translated as CASSLRVPLDTQYF.

This clonotype showed up just a few times. The CDR3 DNA reads as TGTGCCAGCAGCGTACGGGGATTCACAGATACGCAGTATTTT. This translates into CASSVRGFTDTQYF. V is TRBV3-1 and J is TRBJ2-3, with D tentatively TRBD2 (5 bases). Germline values: CDR1 LGHDT, CDR2 YNNKEL (reference sequence). Trimming shortened V by 5 bases and J by 2 bases, and 11 bases separated the two germline ends. The CDR3 loop spans 14 amino acids.

This clonotype was found a few times. V is TRBV4-1 and J is TRBJ2-7; D call uncertain. Germline CDR1 MGHRA, CDR2 YSYEKL. There are 12 residues in the CDR3. Trimming left V 3 bases short and J 5 bases short, with 8 bases between. As DNA, the CDR3 is TGCGCCAGCAGCCAGACTCGGAACGAGCAGTACTTC. Its translation: CASSQTRNEQYF.

At least ten counts were recorded for this clonotype. V and J are TRBV24-1 and TRBJ1-1; D is possibly TRBD1 (5 bases). Germline V gene data show CDR1 as KGHDR and CDR2 as SFDVKD. This CDR3 contains 13 residues. V lost 7 bases and J 6 bases, leaving 14 bases between the germline ends. For the CDR3, the DNA is TGTGCCACCAGCTCGGGGCTCGGCCCTGAAGCTTTCTTT. This translates into CATSSGLGPEAFF.

This clonotype was found many times. This chain joins TRBV3-1 and TRBJ2-1; 7 bases are a match to TRBD2. The CDR3 length is 13 residues. The V and J ends lost 4 bases and 7 bases, in that order; junction bases with no gene match: 4. CDR1 LGHDT and CDR2 YNNKEL come from the germline V gene (reference sequence). CDR3 protein: CASSRAGGNEQFF. CDR3 nucleotides: TGTGCCAGCAGCCGAGCCGGGGGGAATGAGCAGTTCTTC.

This sequence joins TRBV24-1 and TRBJ2-5, with 7 bases aligning to TRBD1. Germline V gene lookup returns CDR1 KGHDR and CDR2 SFDVKD. V shed 3 bases and J 2 bases; nucleotides not matched to a gene: 5. The CDR3 runs 15 residues. The CDR3 nucleotides read TGTGCCACCAGTGATGCTGTACAGGGGCAAGAGACCCAGTACTTC. Translation: CATSDAVQGQETQYF.

A few counts support this clonotype. The chain couples TRBV29-1 to TRBJ2-6; D may correspond to TRBD1 or TRBD2 (7 bases each). The CDR3 extends over 17 amino acids. Germline CDR1 is SQVTM and CDR2 is ANQGSEA. V was pared by 6 bases and J by 2 bases, with 20 bases between. The CDR3 DNA sequence: TGCAGCGTCGCCAAACAGGGGAGCGGGGCTGGGGCCAACGTCCTGACTTTC. Protein: CSVAKQGSGAGANVLTF.